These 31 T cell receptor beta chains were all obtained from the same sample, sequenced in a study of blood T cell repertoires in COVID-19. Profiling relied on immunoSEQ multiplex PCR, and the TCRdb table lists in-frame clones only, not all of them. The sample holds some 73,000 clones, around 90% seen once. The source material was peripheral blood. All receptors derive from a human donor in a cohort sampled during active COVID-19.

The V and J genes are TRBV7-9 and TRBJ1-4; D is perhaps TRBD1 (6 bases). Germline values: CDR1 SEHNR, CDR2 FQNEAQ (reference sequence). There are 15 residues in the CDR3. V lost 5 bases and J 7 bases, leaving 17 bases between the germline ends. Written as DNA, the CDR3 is TGTGCCAGCAGCCCACCAGCGGGGGGCCCTGAAAAACTGTTTTTT. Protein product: CASSPPAGGPEKLFF.

CDR3 sequence: CASRLYRGQETQYF. The CDR3, as DNA: TGTGCAAGTCGCTTATACAGGGGCCAAGAGACCCAGTACTTC. The rearrangement joins TRBV12-2 to TRBJ2-5; the table's TRBD1 call for D was not verified on the DNA. TRBV12-2 is designated a pseudogene. The CDR3 loop spans 14 amino acids.

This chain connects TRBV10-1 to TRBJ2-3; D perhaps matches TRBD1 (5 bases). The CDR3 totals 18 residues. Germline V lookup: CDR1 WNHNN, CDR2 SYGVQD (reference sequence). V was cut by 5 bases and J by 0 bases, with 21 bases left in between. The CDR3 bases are TGCGCCAGCAGTCAGACCACCCTGACAGCTAATAGCACAGATACGCAGTATTTT. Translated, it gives CASSQTTLTANSTDTQYF.

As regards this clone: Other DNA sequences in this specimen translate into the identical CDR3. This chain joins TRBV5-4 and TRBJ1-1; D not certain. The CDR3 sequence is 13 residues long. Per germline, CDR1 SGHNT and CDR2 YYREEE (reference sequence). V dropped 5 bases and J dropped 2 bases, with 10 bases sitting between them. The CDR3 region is CASSPELNTEAFF. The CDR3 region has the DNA TGTGCCAGCAGTCCGGAGCTTAACACTGAAGCTTTCTTT.

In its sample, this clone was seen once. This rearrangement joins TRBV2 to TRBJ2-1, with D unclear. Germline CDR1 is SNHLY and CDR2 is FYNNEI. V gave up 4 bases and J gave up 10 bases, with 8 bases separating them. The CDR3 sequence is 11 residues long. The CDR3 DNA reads TGTGCCAGCAGTGGCAGCGTCGAGCAGTTCTTC. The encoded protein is CASSGSVEQFF.

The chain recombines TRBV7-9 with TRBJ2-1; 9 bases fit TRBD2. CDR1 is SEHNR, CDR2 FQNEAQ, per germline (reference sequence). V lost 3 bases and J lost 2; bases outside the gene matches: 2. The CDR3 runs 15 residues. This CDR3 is CASSFASGAYNEQFF. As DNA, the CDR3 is TGTGCCAGCAGCTTCGCTAGCGGGGCCTACAATGAGCAGTTCTTC.

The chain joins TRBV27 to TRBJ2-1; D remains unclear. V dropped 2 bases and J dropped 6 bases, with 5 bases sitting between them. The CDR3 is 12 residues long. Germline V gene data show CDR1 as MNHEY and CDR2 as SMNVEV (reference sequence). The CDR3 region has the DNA TGTGCCAGCAGTTTAAGCTTCAATGAGCAGTTCTTC. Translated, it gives CASSLSFNEQFF.

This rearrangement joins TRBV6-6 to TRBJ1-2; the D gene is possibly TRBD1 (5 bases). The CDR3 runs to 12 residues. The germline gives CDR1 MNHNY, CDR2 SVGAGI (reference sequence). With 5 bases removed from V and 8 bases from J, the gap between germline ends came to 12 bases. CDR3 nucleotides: TGTGCCAGCAGTGACCAGGGAAGCGGCTACACCTTC. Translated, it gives CASSDQGSGYTF.

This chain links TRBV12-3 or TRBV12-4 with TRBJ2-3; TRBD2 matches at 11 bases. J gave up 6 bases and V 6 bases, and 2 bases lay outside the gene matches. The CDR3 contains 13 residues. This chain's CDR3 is CASRIAGGDTQYF. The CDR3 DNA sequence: TGTGCCAGCAGAATAGCGGGGGGGGATACGCAGTATTTT.

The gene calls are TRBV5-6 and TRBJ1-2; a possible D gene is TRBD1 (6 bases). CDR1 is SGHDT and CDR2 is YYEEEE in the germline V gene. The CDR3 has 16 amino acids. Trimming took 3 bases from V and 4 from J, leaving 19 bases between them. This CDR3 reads CASSSILQGFGYGYTF. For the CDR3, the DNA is TGTGCCAGCAGCTCAATCCTACAGGGTTTTGGCTATGGCTACACCTTC.

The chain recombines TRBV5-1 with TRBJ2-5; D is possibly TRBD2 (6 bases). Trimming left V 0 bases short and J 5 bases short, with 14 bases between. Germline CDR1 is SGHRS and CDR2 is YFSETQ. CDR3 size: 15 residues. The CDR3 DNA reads TGCGCCAGCAGCTTGGACGGCGTCAGCGGGGAGACCCAGTACTTC. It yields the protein CASSLDGVSGETQYF.

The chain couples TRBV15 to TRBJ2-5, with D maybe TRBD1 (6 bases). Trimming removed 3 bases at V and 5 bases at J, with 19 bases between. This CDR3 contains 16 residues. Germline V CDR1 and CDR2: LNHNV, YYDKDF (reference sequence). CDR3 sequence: CATSSTPGHLGETQYF. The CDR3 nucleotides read TGTGCCACCAGCAGCACACCGGGACACCTCGGGGAGACCCAGTACTTC.

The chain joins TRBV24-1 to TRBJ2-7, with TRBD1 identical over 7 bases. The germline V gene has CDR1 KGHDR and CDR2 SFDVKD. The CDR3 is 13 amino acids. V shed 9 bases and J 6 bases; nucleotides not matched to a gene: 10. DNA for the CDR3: TGTGCCACCGAGGGGGCTCAAGGCCCCGAGCAGTACTTC. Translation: CATEGAQGPEQYF.

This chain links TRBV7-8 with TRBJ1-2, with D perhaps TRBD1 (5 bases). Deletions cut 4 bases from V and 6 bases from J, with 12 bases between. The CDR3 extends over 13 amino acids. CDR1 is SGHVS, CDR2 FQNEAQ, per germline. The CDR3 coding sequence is TGTGCCAGCAGCTCAGGGAATAGTGATGGCTACACCTTC. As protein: CASSSGNSDGYTF.

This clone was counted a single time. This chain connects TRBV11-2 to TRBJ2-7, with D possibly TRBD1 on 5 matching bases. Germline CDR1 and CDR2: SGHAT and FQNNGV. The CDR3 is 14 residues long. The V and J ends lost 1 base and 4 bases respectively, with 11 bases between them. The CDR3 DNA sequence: TGTGCCAGCAGCTTAGGGGGCGCCGGGTACGAGCAGTACTTC. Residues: CASSLGGAGYEQYF.

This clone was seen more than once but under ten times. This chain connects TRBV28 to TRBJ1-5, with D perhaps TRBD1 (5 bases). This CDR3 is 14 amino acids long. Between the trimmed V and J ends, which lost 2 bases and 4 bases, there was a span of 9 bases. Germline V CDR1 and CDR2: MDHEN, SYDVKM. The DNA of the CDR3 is TGTGCCAGCAGTTTACCACAGGATAATCAGCCCCAGCATTTT. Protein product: CASSLPQDNQPQHF.

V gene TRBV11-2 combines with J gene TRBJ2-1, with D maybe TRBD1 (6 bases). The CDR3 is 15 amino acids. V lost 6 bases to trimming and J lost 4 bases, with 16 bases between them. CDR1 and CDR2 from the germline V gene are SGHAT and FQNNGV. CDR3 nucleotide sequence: TGTGCCAGCAGACCCCCGGGCCAGGGGTACAATGAGCAGTTCTTC. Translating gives CASRPPGQGYNEQFF. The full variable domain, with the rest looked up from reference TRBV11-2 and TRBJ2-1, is EAGVAQSPRYKIIEKRQSVAFWCNPISGHATLYWYQQILGQGPKLLIQFQNNGVVDDSQLPKDRFSAERLKGVDSTLKIQPAKLEDSAVYLCASRPPGQGYNEQFFGPGTRLTVL.

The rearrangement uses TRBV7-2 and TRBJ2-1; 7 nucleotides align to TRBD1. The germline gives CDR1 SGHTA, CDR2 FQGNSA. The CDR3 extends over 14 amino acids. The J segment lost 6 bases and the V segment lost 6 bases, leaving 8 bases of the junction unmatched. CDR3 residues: CASRQGLAFNEQFF. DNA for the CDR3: TGTGCCAGCAGACAGGGGTTGGCGTTCAATGAGCAGTTCTTC.

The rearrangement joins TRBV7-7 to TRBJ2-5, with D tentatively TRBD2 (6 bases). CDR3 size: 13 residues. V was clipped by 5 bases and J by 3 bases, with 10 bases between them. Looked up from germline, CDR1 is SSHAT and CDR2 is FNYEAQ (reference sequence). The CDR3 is CASSSPGEETQYF. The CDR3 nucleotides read TGTGCCAGCAGCAGCCCGGGGGAAGAGACCCAGTACTTC. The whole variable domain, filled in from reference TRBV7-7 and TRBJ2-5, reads GAGVSQSPRYKVTKRGQDVTLRCDPISSHATLYWYQQALGQGPEFLTYFNYEAQPDKSGLPSDRFSAERPEGSISTLTIQRTEQRDSAMYRCASSSPGEETQYFGPGTRLLVL.

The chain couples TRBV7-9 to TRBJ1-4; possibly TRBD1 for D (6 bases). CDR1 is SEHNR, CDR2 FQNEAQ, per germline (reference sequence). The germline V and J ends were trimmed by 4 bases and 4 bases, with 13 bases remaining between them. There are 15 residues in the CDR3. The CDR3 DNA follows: TGTGCCAGCAGCTACGTACAGGGATTTAATGAAAAACTGTTTTTT. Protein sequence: CASSYVQGFNEKLFF.

CDR3 sequence reads: CASSFGTENEQFF. The CDR3 nucleotides read TGCGCCAGCAGCTTCGGGACTGAAAATGAGCAGTTCTTC. The V call is TRBV5-1, the J call TRBJ2-1; maybe TRBD2 (6 bases). This CDR3 contains 13 residues. Germline CDR1 and CDR2: SGHRS and YFSETQ. Trimming removed 2 bases at V and 7 bases at J, with 10 bases between.

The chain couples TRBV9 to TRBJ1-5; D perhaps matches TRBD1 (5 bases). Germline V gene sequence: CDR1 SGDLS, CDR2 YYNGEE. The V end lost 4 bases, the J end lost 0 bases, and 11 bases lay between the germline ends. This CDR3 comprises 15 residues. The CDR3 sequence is CASSTTGYSNQPQHF. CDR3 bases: TGTGCCAGCAGCACAACAGGTTATAGCAATCAGCCCCAGCATTTT.

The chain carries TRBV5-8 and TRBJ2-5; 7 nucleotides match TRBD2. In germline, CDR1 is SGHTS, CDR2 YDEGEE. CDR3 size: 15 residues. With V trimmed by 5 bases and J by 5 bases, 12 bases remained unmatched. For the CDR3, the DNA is TGTGCCAGCAGTTCCCTCGGGGGGTTCGAGGAGACCCAGTACTTC. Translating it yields CASSSLGGFEETQYF.

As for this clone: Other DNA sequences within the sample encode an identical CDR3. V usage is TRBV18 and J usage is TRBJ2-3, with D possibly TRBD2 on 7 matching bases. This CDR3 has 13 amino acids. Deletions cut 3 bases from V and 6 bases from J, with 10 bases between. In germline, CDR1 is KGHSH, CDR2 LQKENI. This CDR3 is CASSPGGADTQYF. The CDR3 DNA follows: TGTGCCAGCTCACCGGGGGGGGCTGATACGCAGTATTTT.

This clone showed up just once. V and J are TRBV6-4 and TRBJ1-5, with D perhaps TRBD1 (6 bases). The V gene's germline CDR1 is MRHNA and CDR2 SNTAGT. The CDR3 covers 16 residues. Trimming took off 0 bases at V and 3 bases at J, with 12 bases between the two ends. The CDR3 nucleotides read TGTGCCAGCAGTGACTCGAGGGGACACCTCAATCAGCCCCAGCATTTT. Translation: CASSDSRGHLNQPQHF.

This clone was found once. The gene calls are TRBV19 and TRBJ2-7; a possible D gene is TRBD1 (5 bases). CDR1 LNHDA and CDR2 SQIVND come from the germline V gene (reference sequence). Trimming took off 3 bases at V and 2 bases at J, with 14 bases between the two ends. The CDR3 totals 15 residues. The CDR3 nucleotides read TGTGCCAGTAGTATGGTCGGTGAGGACACCTACGAGCAGTACTTC. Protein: CASSMVGEDTYEQYF.

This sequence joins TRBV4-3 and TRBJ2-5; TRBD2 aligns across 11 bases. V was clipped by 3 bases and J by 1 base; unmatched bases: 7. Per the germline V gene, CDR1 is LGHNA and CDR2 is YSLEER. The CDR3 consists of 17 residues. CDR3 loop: CASSHELAGAFQETQYF. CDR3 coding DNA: TGCGCCAGCAGCCATGAACTAGCGGGGGCCTTCCAAGAGACCCAGTACTTC.

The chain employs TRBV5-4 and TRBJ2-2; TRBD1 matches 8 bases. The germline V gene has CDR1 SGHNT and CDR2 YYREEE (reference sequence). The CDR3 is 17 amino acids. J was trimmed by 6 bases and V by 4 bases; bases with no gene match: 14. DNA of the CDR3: TGTGCCAGCAGCGCCTCAGGGGGCGGGACTCGGGCCGGGGAGCTGTTTTTT. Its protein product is CASSASGGGTRAGELFF.

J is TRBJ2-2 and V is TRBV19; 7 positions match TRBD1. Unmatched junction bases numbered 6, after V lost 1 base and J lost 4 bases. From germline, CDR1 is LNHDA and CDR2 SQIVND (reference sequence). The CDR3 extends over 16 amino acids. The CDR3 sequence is CASSIVGGAGTGELFF. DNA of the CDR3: TGTGCCAGTAGTATAGTAGGGGGCGCCGGCACCGGGGAGCTGTTTTTT.

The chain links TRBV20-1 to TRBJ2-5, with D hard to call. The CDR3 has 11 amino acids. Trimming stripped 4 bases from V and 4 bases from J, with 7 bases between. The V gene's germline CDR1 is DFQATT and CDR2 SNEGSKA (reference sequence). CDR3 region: CSATLLETQYF. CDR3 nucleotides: TGCAGTGCTACACTCTTAGAGACCCAGTACTTC.

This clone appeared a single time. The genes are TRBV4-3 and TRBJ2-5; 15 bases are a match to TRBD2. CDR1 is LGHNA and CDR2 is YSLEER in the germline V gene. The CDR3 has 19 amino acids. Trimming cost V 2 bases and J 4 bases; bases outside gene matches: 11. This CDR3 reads CASSQTRGLAGGRGETQYF. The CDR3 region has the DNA TGCGCCAGCAGCCAAACCCGTGGACTAGCGGGGGGGCGGGGAGAGACCCAGTACTTC.